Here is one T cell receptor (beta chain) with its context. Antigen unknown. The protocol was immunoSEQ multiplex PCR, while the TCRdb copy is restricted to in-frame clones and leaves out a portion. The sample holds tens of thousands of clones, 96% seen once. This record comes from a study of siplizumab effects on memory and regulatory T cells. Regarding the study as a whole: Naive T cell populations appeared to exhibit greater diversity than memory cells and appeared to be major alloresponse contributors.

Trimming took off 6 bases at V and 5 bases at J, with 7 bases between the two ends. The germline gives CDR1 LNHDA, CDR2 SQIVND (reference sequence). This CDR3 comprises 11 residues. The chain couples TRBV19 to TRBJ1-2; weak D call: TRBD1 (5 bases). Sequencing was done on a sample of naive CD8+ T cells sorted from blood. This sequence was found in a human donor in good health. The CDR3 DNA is TGTGCCAGTAGACAGGTTTATGGCTACACCTTC. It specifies CASRQVYGYTF.